A single sample gave rise to the 27 T cell receptor beta chains below, sequenced in a study of T cell changes during pregnancy in multiple sclerosis. Some clones are missing from TCRdb's copy, which holds only in-frame ones; the method was immunoSEQ multiplex PCR. The table records about 120,000 clones, under 95% of them present only once. The sample here was peripheral blood, taken before pregnancy. These TCRs come from a female donor with multiple sclerosis, enrolled in a pregnancy study.

V gene TRBV9 combines with J gene TRBJ2-7; maybe TRBD2 (6 bases). CDR3 size: 15 residues. Germline-derived CDR1 and CDR2 are SGDLS and YYNGEE. V lost 3 bases and J lost 5, with 18 bases in between. The CDR3 nucleotides are TGTGCCAGCAGCGAAGTCGGGGGTCTAAGCGACGAGCAGTACTTC. Translating it yields CASSEVGGLSDEQYF.

This chain links TRBV15 with TRBJ1-2; D possibly corresponds to TRBD1 (6 bases). The CDR3 has 16 residues. Germline CDR1 reads LNHNV; CDR2 reads YYDKDF (reference sequence). V was trimmed by 0 bases and J by 8 bases, leaving 19 bases between them. The CDR3 reads CATSRDPSGTSGGYTF. In nucleotides, the CDR3 is TGTGCCACCAGCAGAGATCCCTCCGGGACATCAGGGGGCTACACCTTC.

The chain has TRBV19 and TRBJ2-6, with D possibly being TRBD2 (6 bases). This CDR3 spans 16 amino acids. Trimming removed 6 bases at V and 0 bases at J, with 12 bases between. In germline, CDR1 is LNHDA, CDR2 SQIVND (reference sequence). CDR3 loop: CASRSWGLSGANVLTF. The CDR3 DNA sequence: TGTGCCAGTAGGTCCTGGGGACTCTCTGGGGCCAACGTCCTGACTTTC. The full variable domain, in which reference TRBV19 and TRBJ2-6 provide the parts outside the CDR3, is DGGITQSPKYLFRKEGQNVTLSCEQNLNHDAMYWYRQDPGQGLRLIYYSQIVNDFQKGDIAEGYSVSREKKESFPLTVTSAQKNPTAFYLCASRSWGLSGANVLTFGAGSRLTVL.

The genes are TRBV6-1 and TRBJ1-5; TRBD1 agrees at 8 bases. Germline values: CDR1 MNHNS, CDR2 SASEGT. This CDR3 is built from 13 residues. The V and J ends lost 6 bases and 7 bases, in that order; junction bases with no gene match: 5. Written as DNA, the CDR3 is TGTGCCAGCAGATCAGGGGGCGGACAGCCCCAGCATTTT. It is translated as CASRSGGGQPQHF.

This clone was seen just once. This chain connects TRBV7-8 to TRBJ2-1; a possible D gene is TRBD1 (5 bases). The CDR3 covers 15 residues. Germline V gene data show CDR1 as SGHVS and CDR2 as FQNEAQ. The V and J ends lost 5 bases and 2 bases respectively, with 13 bases between them. The CDR3 sequence: CASSPSVGAYNEQFF. The CDR3 coding sequence is TGTGCCAGCAGCCCGTCGGTAGGGGCCTACAATGAGCAGTTCTTC.

This chain joins TRBV6-6 and TRBJ1-5, with D possibly being TRBD1 (5 bases). Per the germline V gene, CDR1 is MNHNY and CDR2 is SVGAGI (reference sequence). The CDR3 has 13 residues. Deletions cut 2 bases from V and 6 bases from J, with 8 bases between. CDR3 DNA sequence: TGTGCCAGCAGTTACGGGGGGTCTCAGCCCCAGCATTTT. Translated, it gives CASSYGGSQPQHF.

J is TRBJ2-7 and V is TRBV5-1, with 7 nucleotides matching TRBD1. CDR1 and CDR2 from the germline V gene are SGHRS and YFSETQ. Trimming took 2 bases from V and 2 from J; bases not matched to a gene: 1. The CDR3 contains 13 residues. CDR3 amino acids: CASSFGQAYEQYF. CDR3 in DNA: TGCGCCAGCAGCTTCGGACAGGCCTACGAGCAGTACTTC.

The chain combines TRBV13 with TRBJ2-3; D possibly corresponds to TRBD2 (6 bases). The germline V gene has CDR1 PRHDT and CDR2 FYEKMQ (reference sequence). This CDR3 contains 16 residues. V was shortened by 0 bases and J by 0 bases, with 10 bases between the two germline ends. CDR3 protein: CASSLGLGGSTDTQYF. The CDR3, as DNA: TGTGCCAGCAGCTTAGGGCTCGGGGGTAGCACAGATACGCAGTATTTT. The full variable domain, with the rest looked up from reference TRBV13 and TRBJ2-3, is AAGVIQSPRHLIKEKRETATLKCYPIPRHDTVYWYQQGPGQDPQFLISFYEKMQSDKGSIPDRFSAQQFSDYHSELNMSSLELGDSALYFCASSLGLGGSTDTQYFGPGTRLTVL.

The gene calls are TRBV4-2 and TRBJ1-6; the match to TRBD1 covers 10 bases. Germline V CDR1 and CDR2: LGHNA, YNFKEQ. V lost 0 bases to trimming and J lost 7 bases; unmatched junction nucleotides: 6. This CDR3 is built from 17 residues. In DNA form, the CDR3 reads TGTGCCAGCAGCCAAGAGGGACAGGGGACGGGAAATTCACCCCTCCACTTT. Translation gives CASSQEGQGTGNSPLHF.

The genes are TRBV28 and TRBJ1-2; a possible D gene is TRBD1 (6 bases). Trimming took off 2 bases at V and 4 bases at J, with 17 bases between the two ends. Germline CDR1 reads MDHEN; CDR2 reads SYDVKM. This CDR3 comprises 16 residues. Written as DNA, the CDR3 is TGTGCCAGCAGTTTAGTCCTGGGGGGGGCGGGCTATGGCTACACCTTC. Translating gives CASSLVLGGAGYGYTF.

This sequence joins TRBV5-1 and TRBJ2-5; no reliable D call. Trimming cost V 3 bases and J 2 bases, with 2 bases left between them. This CDR3 is built from 11 residues. Germline CDR1 reads SGHRS; CDR2 reads YFSETQ. The CDR3 reads CASSSQETQYF. In nucleotides, the CDR3 is TGCGCCAGCAGCTCACAAGAGACCCAGTACTTC.

CDR3: CASSQWLQNNEQFF. CDR3 DNA sequence: TGTGCCAGCAGCCAATGGCTCCAAAACAATGAGCAGTTCTTC. This chain links TRBV6-5 with TRBJ2-1; no firm D call. CDR3 length: 14 amino acids. Germline V gene lookup returns CDR1 MNHEY and CDR2 SVGAGI. V lost 6 bases, J lost 5 bases, and 14 bases lay in between.

The V and J genes are TRBV27 and TRBJ2-3; 8 bases match TRBD2. Per the germline V gene, CDR1 is MNHEY and CDR2 is SMNVEV (reference sequence). V shed 7 bases, J shed 3 bases, and the junction held 12 bases outside the gene matches. The CDR3 runs 16 residues. This CDR3 reads CASTLLAGVGTDTQYF. The CDR3 region has the DNA TGTGCCAGCACCCTGCTAGCGGGTGTGGGGACAGATACGCAGTATTTT.

This clone occurred once. V gene TRBV27 combines with J gene TRBJ2-1, with TRBD2 identical over 13 bases. With V trimmed by 6 bases and J by 6 bases, 5 bases remained unmatched. Germline V gives CDR1 MNHEY, CDR2 SMNVEV (reference sequence). This CDR3 comprises 15 residues. CDR3 DNA sequence: TGTGCCAGCAGACTAGCGGGAGGGAGGGGCAATGAGCAGTTCTTC. Translation: CASRLAGGRGNEQFF.

With respect to this clone: Other DNA sequences in the sample encode the same CDR3. This chain joins TRBV7-2 and TRBJ1-3, with D hard to call. The CDR3 consists of 14 residues. The V gene's germline CDR1 is SGHTA and CDR2 FQGNSA. V was cut by 5 bases and J by 1 base, with 9 bases left in between. DNA of the CDR3: TGTGCCAGCAGCCTGGGAGGGTCTGGAAACACCATATATTTT. Amino acids: CASSLGGSGNTIYF. Complete variable domain (other parts from reference TRBV7-2 and TRBJ1-3): GAGVSQSPSNKVTEKGKDVELRCDPISGHTALYWYRQSLGQGLEFLIYFQGNSAPDKSGLPSDRFSAERTGGSVSTLTIQRTQQEDSAVYLCASSLGGSGNTIYFGEGSWLTVV.

This clone occurred once. CDR3 in DNA: TGTGCCAGCAGCTCCTCACTAGCGGGAGTGGGGCAGTACTTC. Residues: CASSSSLAGVGQYF. The V and J genes are TRBV5-5 and TRBJ2-5; 11 bases fit TRBD2. This CDR3 is 14 amino acids long. The V gene end was trimmed by 3 bases and the J gene end by 11 bases; junction bases not matched to a gene: 9. Germline values: CDR1 SGHKS, CDR2 YYEKEE (reference sequence).

This clone was detected only once. DNA of the CDR3: TGTGCCAGCAGCTTGGGCCGGGACAGCTCCTACGAGCAGTACTTC. Amino acids: CASSLGRDSSYEQYF. The chain is built from TRBV7-6 and TRBJ2-7; TRBD1 matches 7 bases. Per germline, CDR1 SGHVS and CDR2 FNYEAQ. The V gene end was trimmed by 3 bases and the J gene end by 0 bases; junction bases not matched to a gene: 5. The CDR3 loop spans 15 amino acids.

The rearrangement joins TRBV5-6 to TRBJ2-1, with TRBD2 matching over 12 bases. V lost 4 bases, J lost 9 bases, and 8 bases stayed unmatched. This CDR3 contains 15 residues. Germline V gene sequence: CDR1 SGHDT, CDR2 YYEEEE. Here the CDR3 reads CASSQTSGRRSEQFF. The DNA of the CDR3 is TGTGCCAGCAGCCAAACTAGCGGGAGGCGTAGTGAGCAGTTCTTC.

In this sample, this clone turned up once. This CDR3 reads CASSPRTGANTEAFF. CDR3 DNA sequence: TGTGCCAGCAGCCCAAGGACAGGGGCGAACACTGAAGCTTTCTTT. V is TRBV11-2 and J is TRBJ1-1; 9 bases agree with TRBD1. CDR1 SGHAT and CDR2 FQNNGV come from the germline V gene. J lost 1 base, V lost 5 bases, and 5 bases had no gene match. This CDR3 has 15 amino acids.

The V and J genes are TRBV9 and TRBJ1-1; unclear D gene. The CDR3 loop spans 14 amino acids. V was cut by 2 bases and J by 0 bases, with 8 bases left in between. The germline CDR1 and CDR2 sequences are SGDLS and YYNGEE. The CDR3: CASSVAGMNTEAFF. In nucleotides, the CDR3 is TGTGCCAGCAGCGTTGCGGGGATGAACACTGAAGCTTTCTTT. The full variable domain, in which reference TRBV9 and TRBJ1-1 provide the parts outside the CDR3, is DSGVTQTPKHLITATGQRVTLRCSPRSGDLSVYWYQQSLDQGLQFLIQYYNGEERAKGNILERFSAQQFPDLHSELNLSSLELGDSALYFCASSVAGMNTEAFFGQGTRLTVV.

The chain carries TRBV5-4 and TRBJ2-1; 13 bases align to TRBD2. The germline gives CDR1 SGHNT, CDR2 YYREEE (reference sequence). V dropped 5 bases and J dropped 5; count of bases not matched to a gene: 4. This CDR3 region has 15 residues. This CDR3 reads CASRLTSGGNNEQFF. The CDR3 coding sequence is TGTGCCAGCAGACTGACTAGCGGGGGGAACAATGAGCAGTTCTTC.

The rearrangement joins TRBV5-1 to TRBJ2-5, with 8 positions matching TRBD1. This CDR3 contains 14 residues. Germline V CDR1 and CDR2: SGHRS, YFSETQ. J gave up 7 bases and V 4 bases, and 9 bases lay outside the gene matches. The DNA for the CDR3 is TGCGCCAGCAGCCCAGGACAGGGCGCAAGGACCCAGTACTTC. As protein: CASSPGQGARTQYF.

This chain uses TRBV20-1 with TRBJ2-3; 10 bases are shared with TRBD2. Germline V lookup: CDR1 DFQATT, CDR2 SNEGSKA (reference sequence). CDR3 size: 11 residues. The trim removed 4 bases at V and 12 bases at J, leaving 4 bases unmatched. The chain's CDR3 is CSAISGGAQYF. CDR3 nucleotide sequence: TGCAGTGCTATCAGCGGGGGGGCTCAGTATTTT.

The chain joins TRBV7-3 to TRBJ2-7, with 9 bases matching TRBD2. V shed 5 bases and J 5 bases; nucleotides not matched to a gene: 7. The germline V gene encodes CDR1 SGHTA and CDR2 FQGTGA. The CDR3 length is 14 residues. The chain's CDR3 is CASSPGLASDEQYF. In DNA, the CDR3 is TGTGCCAGCAGCCCTGGACTAGCGAGTGACGAGCAGTACTTC.

This chain joins TRBV5-5 and TRBJ2-5; a weak D match, TRBD2 (5 bases). The CDR3 length is 14 residues. V was clipped by 2 bases and J by 5 bases, with 13 bases between them. Germline CDR1 SGHKS, CDR2 YYEKEE (reference sequence). The chain's CDR3 is CASSFVRGEETQYF. As DNA, the CDR3 is TGTGCCAGCAGCTTCGTCCGGGGAGAGGAGACCCAGTACTTC.

The rearrangement joins TRBV5-8 to TRBJ2-5, with 8 bases aligning to TRBD1. The germline V gene encodes CDR1 SGHTS and CDR2 YDEGEE. The CDR3 loop spans 16 amino acids. J gave up 2 bases and V 4 bases, and 10 bases lay outside the gene matches. The CDR3 nucleotides read TGTGCCAGCAGCCCGACAGGGGCCCTGAGGCAAGAGACCCAGTACTTC. Protein: CASSPTGALRQETQYF.

The gene calls are TRBV9 and TRBJ2-3; 8 bases agree with TRBD1. CDR3 size: 15 residues. Germline assignment: CDR1 SGDLS and CDR2 YYNGEE. V dropped 2 bases and J dropped 4; count of bases not matched to a gene: 6. CDR3 sequence (DNA): TGTGCCAGCAGCGTCAGGGGGCCAGGCGCAGATACGCAGTATTTT. It translates to CASSVRGPGADTQYF. Complete variable domain (other parts from reference TRBV9 and TRBJ2-3): DSGVTQTPKHLITATGQRVTLRCSPRSGDLSVYWYQQSLDQGLQFLIQYYNGEERAKGNILERFSAQQFPDLHSELNLSSLELGDSALYFCASSVRGPGADTQYFGPGTRLTVL.